This T cell receptor (beta chain) was identified in a study of T cells after yellow fever vaccination. Findings of the study overall: Weaker overall, the secondary response nonetheless peaked faster (day 5 versus 15). The CD4 compartment and the CD8 compartment contained a small share of clonotypes in common. Post-booster repertoires again held most primary-vaccination clones (about 95% CD4, approximately 90% CD8).

In TCRdb, the 5' RACE reads were re-called with MiXCR into one record per CDR3 protein. The sample has 450,000 to 600,000 distinct CDR3 sequences, 13% seen once. CDR1 is MNHNS and CDR2 is SASEGT in the germline V gene. This CDR3 is built from 14 residues. Trimming took 7 bases from V and 3 from J, leaving 10 bases between them. In regard to this clonotype: As yet, its antigen is unknown.

The starting material was PBMCs, obtained on the day of the yellow fever booster vaccination. This TCR derives from a man between 25 and 39 years old who received the YFV17D yellow fever vaccine. The V gene is TRBV6-1, the J gene TRBJ2-6; TRBD1 is a possible D gene (5 bases). This CDR3 is CASTPTDGANVLTF. CDR3 DNA: TGTGCCAGCACCCCGACAGATGGGGCCAACGTCCTGACTTTC.